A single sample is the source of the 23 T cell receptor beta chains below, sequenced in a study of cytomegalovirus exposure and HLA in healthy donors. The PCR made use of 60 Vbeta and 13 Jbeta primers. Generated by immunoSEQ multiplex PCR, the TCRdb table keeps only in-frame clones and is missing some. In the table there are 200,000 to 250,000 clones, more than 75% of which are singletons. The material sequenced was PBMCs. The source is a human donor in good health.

The CDR3 coding sequence is TGTGCCAGCAGCAAAATGGCTAGCGGGGGCACAGATACGCAGTATTTT. This encodes CASSKMASGGTDTQYF. The genes are TRBV7-8 and TRBJ2-3; 9 positions match TRBD2. The CDR3 is 16 amino acids. V lost 5 bases to trimming and J lost 1 base; unmatched junction nucleotides: 7. Germline-derived CDR1 and CDR2 are SGHVS and FQNEAQ.

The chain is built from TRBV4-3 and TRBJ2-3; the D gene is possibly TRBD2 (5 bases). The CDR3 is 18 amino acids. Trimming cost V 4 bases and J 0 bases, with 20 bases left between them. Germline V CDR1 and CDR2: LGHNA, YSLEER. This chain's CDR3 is CASSRNYGSGGSTDTQYF. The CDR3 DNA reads TGCGCCAGCAGCCGCAATTATGGCAGCGGAGGTAGCACAGATACGCAGTATTTT.

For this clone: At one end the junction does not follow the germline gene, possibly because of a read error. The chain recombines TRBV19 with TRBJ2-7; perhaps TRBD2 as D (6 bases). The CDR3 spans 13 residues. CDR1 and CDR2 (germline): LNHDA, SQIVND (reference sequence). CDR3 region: CASSMGLSPKRDF. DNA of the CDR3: TGTGCCAGTAGTATGGGACTCTCCCCAAAGCGGGACTTC.

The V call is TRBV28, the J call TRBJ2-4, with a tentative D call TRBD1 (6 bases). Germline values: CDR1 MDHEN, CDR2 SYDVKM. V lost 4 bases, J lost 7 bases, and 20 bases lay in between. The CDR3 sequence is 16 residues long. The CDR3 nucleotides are TGTGCCAGCAGTTCCCCCGAGGGGGTTCGTCTGAACATTCAGTACTTC. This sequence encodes CASSSPEGVRLNIQYF.

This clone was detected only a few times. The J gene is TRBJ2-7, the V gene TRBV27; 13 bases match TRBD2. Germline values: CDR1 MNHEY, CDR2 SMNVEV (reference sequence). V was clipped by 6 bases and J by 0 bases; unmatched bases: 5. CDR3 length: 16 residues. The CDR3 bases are TGTGCCAGCAGCATGGGACTAGCGGGACCCTCCTACGAGCAGTACTTC. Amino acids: CASSMGLAGPSYEQYF.

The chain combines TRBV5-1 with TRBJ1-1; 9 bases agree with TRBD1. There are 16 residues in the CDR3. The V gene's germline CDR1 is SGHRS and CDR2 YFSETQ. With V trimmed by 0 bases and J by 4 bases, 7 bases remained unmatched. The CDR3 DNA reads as TGCGCCAGCAGCTTGGAACAGGGGGCGCGTGGCACTGAAGCTTTCTTT. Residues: CASSLEQGARGTEAFF. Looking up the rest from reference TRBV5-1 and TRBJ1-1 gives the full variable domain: KAGVTQTPRYLIKTRGQQVTLSCSPISGHRSVSWYQQTPGQGLQFLFEYFSETQRNKGNFPGRFSGRQFSNSRSEMNVSTLELGDSALYLCASSLEQGARGTEAFFGQGTRLTVV.

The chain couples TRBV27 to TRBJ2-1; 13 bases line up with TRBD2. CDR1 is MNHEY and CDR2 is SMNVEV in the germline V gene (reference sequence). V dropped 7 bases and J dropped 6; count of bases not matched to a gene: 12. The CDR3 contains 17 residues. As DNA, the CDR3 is TGTGCCAGCAAGTCCCTTAAACTAGCGGGAGGGGGCAATGAGCAGTTCTTC. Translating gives CASKSLKLAGGGNEQFF.

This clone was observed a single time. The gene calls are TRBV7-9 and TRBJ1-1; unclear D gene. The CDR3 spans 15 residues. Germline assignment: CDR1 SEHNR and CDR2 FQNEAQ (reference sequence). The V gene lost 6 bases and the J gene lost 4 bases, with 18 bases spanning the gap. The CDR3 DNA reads TGTGCCAGCAGGCAAATAGGGTGGGGAGGCACTGAAGCTTTCTTT. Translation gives CASRQIGWGGTEAFF.

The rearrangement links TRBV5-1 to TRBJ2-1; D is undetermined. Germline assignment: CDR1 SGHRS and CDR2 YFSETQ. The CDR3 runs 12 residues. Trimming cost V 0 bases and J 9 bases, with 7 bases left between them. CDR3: CASSLVRGEQFF. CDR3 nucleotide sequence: TGCGCCAGCAGCTTGGTTCGAGGTGAGCAGTTCTTC.

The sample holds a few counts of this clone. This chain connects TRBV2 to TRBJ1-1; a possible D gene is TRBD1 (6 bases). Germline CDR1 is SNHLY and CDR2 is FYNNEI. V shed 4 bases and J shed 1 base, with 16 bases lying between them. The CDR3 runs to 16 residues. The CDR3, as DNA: TGTGCCAGCAGTGGAGCTGGGACAACGGGGAACACTGAAGCTTTCTTT. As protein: CASSGAGTTGNTEAFF.

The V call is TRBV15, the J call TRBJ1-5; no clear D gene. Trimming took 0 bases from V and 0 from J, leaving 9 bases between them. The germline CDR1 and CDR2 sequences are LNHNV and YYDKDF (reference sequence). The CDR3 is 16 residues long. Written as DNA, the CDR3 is TGTGCCACCAGCAGAGATTCAGCGCATAGCAATCAGCCCCAGCATTTT. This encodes CATSRDSAHSNQPQHF. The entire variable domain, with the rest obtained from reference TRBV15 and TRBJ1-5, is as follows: DAMVIQNPRYQVTQFGKPVTLSCSQTLNHNVMYWYQQKSSQAPKLLFHYYDKDFNNEADTPDNFQSRRPNTSFCFLDIRSPGLGDTAMYLCATSRDSAHSNQPQHFGDGTRLSIL.

Here the CDR3 DNA reads TGTGCCAGCAGCTGGCGGACTAGCGGGAGGAGTGTGGGAGAGACCCAGTACTTC. This sequence encodes CASSWRTSGRSVGETQYF. The chain combines TRBV5-6 with TRBJ2-5, with 14 bases aligning to TRBD2. Germline V gives CDR1 SGHDT, CDR2 YYEEEE. This CDR3 comprises 18 residues. With V trimmed by 3 bases and J by 4 bases, 11 bases remained unmatched.

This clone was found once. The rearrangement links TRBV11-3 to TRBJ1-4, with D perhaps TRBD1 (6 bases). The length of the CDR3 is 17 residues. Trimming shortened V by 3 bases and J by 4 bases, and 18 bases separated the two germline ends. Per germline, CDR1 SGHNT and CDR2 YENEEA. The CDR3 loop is CASSLGWGGRGNEKLFF. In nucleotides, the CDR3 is TGTGCCAGCAGCTTGGGTTGGGGGGGCAGGGGTAATGAAAAACTGTTTTTT.

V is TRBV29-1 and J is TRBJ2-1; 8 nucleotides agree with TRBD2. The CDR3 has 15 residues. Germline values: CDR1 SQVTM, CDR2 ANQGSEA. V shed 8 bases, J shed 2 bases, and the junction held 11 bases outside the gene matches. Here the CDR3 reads CSLRGGGLPYNEQFF. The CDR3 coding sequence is TGCAGCCTCCGGGGGGGAGGGTTACCCTACAATGAGCAGTTCTTC.

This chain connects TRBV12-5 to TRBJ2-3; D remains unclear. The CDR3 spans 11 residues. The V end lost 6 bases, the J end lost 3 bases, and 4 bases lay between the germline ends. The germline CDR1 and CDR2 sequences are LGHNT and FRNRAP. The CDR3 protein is CASGMTDTQYF. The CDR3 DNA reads TGTGCTAGTGGCATGACAGATACGCAGTATTTT. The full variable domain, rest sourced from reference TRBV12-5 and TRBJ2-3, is DARVTQTPRHKVTEMGQEVTMRCQPILGHNTVFWYRQTMMQGLELLAYFRNRAPLDDSGMPKDRFSAEMPDATLATLKIQPSEPRDSAVYFCASGMTDTQYFGPGTRLTVL.

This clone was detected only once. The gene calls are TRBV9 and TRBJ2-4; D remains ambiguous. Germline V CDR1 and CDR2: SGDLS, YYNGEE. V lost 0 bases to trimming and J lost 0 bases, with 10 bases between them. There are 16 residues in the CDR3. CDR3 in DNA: TGTGCCAGCAGCGTAGCTCCCACTTCAGCCAAAAACATTCAGTACTTC. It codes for CASSVAPTSAKNIQYF.

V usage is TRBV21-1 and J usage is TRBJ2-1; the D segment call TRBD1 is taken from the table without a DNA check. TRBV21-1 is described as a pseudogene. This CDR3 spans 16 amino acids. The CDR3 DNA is TGTGCCAGCAGCAAAGCGACCGGACAGTCCTACAATGAGCAGTTCTTC. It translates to CASSKATGQSYNEQFF.

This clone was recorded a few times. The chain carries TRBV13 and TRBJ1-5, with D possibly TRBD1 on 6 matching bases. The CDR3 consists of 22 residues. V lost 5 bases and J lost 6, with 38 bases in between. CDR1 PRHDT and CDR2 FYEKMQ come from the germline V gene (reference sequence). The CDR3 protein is CASSQPRGFQVGVIRGIQPQHF. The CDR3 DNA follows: TGTGCCAGCAGCCAACCAAGGGGGTTTCAGGTTGGAGTAATCCGGGGAATTCAGCCCCAGCATTTT.

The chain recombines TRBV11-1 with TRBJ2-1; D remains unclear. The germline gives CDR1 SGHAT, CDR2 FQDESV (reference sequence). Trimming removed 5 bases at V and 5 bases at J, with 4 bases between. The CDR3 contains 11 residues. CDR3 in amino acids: CASSLNNEQFF. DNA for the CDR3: TGTGCCAGCAGCCTAAACAATGAGCAGTTCTTC.

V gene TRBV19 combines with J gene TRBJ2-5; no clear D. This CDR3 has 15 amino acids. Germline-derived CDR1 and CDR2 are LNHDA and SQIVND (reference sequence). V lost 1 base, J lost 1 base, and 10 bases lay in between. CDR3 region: CASSIVLAGQETQYF. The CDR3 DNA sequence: TGTGCCAGTAGTATAGTTCTGGCAGGCCAAGAGACCCAGTACTTC.

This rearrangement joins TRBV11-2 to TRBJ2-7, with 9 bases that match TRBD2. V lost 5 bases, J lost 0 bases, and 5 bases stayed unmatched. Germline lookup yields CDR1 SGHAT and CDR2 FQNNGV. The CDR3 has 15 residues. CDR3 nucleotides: TGTGCCAGCAGCCACCGACTAGCGGCCTCCTACGAGCAGTACTTC. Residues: CASSHRLAASYEQYF. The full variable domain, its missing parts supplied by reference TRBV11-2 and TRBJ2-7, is EAGVAQSPRYKIIEKRQSVAFWCNPISGHATLYWYQQILGQGPKLLIQFQNNGVVDDSQLPKDRFSAERLKGVDSTLKIQPAKLEDSAVYLCASSHRLAASYEQYFGPGTRLTVT.

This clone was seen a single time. CDR3 in amino acids: CASGLDRVSNNEQFF. CDR3 bases: TGTGCCAGTGGTCTGGATCGGGTTTCGAACAATGAGCAGTTCTTC. The chain has TRBV19 and TRBJ2-1; D is ambiguous. Germline-derived CDR1 and CDR2 are LNHDA and SQIVND (reference sequence). The CDR3 sequence is 15 residues long. Trimming pared 8 bases from V and 5 bases from J, leaving 19 bases between.

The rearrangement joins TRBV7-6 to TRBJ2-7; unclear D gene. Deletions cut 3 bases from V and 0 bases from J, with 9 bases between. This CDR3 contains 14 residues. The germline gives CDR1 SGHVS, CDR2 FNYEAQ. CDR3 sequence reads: CASSLSSRSYEQYF. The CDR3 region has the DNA TGTGCCAGCAGCTTGTCGTCCCGCTCCTACGAGCAGTACTTC. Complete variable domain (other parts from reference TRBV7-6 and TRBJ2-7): GAGVSQSPRYKVTKRGQDVALRCDPISGHVSLYWYRQALGQGPEFLTYFNYEAQQDKSGLPNDRFSAERPEGSISTLTIQRTEQRDSAMYRCASSLSSRSYEQYFGPGTRLTVT.